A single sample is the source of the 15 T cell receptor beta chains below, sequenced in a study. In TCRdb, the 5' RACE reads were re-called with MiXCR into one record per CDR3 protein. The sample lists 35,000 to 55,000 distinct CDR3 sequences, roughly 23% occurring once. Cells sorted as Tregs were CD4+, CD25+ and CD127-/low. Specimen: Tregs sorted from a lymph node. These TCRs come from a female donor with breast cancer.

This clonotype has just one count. CDR3 in amino acids: CASSAGAILADTQYF. The CDR3 coding sequence is TGTGCCAGCAGTGCGGGAGCCATCCTGGCAGATACGCAGTATTTT. V and J are TRBV2 and TRBJ2-3, with a tentative D call TRBD2 (6 bases). CDR1 is SNHLY, CDR2 FYNNEI, per germline. The V gene lost 4 bases and the J gene lost 4 bases, with 15 bases spanning the gap. The CDR3 runs 15 residues.

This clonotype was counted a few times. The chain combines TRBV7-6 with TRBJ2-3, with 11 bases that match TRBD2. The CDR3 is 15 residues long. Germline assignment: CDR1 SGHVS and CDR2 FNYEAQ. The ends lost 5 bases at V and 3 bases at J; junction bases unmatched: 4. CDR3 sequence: CASSPTSGVTDTQYF. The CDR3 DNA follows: TGTGCCAGCAGCCCGACTAGCGGGGTTACAGATACGCAGTATTTT. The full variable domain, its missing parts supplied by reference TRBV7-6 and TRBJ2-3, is GAGVSQSPRYKVTKRGQDVALRCDPISGHVSLYWYRQALGQGPEFLTYFNYEAQQDKSGLPNDRFSAERPEGSISTLTIQRTEQRDSAMYRCASSPTSGVTDTQYFGPGTRLTVL.

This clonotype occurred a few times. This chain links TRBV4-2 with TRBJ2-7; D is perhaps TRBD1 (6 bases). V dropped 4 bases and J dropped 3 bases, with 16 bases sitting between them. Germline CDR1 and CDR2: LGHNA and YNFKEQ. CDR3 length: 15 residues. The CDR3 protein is CASSPGSARGYEQYF. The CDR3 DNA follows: TGTGCCAGCAGCCCAGGTTCGGCCAGGGGCTACGAGCAGTACTTC.

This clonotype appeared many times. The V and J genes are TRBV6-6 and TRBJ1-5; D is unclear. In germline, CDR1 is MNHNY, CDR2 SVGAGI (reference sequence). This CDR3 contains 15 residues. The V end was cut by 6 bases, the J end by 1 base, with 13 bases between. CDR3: CASRLGYTSNQPQHF. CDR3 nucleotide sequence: TGTGCCAGCAGACTGGGGTACACAAGCAATCAGCCCCAGCATTTT.

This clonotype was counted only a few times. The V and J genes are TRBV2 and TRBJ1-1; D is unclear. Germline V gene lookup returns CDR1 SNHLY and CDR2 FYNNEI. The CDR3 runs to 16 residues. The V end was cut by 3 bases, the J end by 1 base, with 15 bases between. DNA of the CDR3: TGTGCCAGCAGTGAGGGAATAAGTGGGAGGAACACTGAAGCTTTCTTT. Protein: CASSEGISGRNTEAFF.

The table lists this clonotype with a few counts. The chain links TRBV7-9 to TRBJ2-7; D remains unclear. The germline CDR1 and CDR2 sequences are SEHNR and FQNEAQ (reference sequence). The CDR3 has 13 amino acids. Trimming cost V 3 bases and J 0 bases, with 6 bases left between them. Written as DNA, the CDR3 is TGTGCCAGCAGCTTCTGGAGCTCCTACGAGCAGTACTTC. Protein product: CASSFWSSYEQYF.

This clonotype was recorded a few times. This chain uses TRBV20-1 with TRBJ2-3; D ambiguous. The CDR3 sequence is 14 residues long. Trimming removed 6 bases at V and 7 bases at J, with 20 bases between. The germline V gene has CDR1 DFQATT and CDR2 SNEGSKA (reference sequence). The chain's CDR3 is CSASGVGLVNTQYF. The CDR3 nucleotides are TGCAGTGCCTCCGGTGTCGGATTAGTGAATACGCAGTATTTT.

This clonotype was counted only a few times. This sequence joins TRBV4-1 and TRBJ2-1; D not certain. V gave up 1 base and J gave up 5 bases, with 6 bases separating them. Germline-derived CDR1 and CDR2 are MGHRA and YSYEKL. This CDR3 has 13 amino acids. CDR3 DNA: TGCGCCAGCAGCCAAGCTGGGGACAATGAGCAGTTCTTC. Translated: CASSQAGDNEQFF.

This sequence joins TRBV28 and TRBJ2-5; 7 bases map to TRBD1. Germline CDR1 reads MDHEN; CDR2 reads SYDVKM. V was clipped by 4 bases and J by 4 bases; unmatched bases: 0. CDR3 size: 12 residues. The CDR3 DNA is TGTGCCAGCAGTTACAGGGGAGAGACCCAGTACTTC. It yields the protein CASSYRGETQYF.

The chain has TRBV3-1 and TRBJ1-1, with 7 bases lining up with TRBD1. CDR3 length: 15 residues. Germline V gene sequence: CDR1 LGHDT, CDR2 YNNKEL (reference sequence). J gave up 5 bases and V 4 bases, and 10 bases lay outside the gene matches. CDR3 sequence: CASSRKYRGGTEAFF. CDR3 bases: TGTGCCAGCAGCCGAAAATACAGGGGAGGGACTGAAGCTTTCTTT.

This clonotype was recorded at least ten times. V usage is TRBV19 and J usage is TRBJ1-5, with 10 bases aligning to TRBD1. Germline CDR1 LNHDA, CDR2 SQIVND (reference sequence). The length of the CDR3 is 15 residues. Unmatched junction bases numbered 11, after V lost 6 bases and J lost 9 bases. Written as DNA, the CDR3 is TGTGCCAGTAGCGGGACAGGGGTTGAAGTTGGGCCCCAGCATTTT. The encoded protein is CASSGTGVEVGPQHF.

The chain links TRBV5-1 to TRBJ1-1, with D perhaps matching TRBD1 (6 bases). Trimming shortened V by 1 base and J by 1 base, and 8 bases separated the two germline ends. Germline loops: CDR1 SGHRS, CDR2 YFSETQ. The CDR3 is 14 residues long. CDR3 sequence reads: CASSLTGPNTEAFF. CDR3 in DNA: TGCGCCAGCAGCTTGACAGGGCCGAACACTGAAGCTTTCTTT.

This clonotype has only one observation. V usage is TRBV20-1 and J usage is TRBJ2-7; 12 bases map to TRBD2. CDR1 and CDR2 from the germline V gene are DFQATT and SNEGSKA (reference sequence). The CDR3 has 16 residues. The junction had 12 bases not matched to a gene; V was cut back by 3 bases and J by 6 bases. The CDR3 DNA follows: TGCAGTGCTAGGACTAGCGGGAGCCTGGGGGCCTCCGAGCAGTACTTC. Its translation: CSARTSGSLGASEQYF.

The CDR3, as DNA: TGCAGTGCTAGAGAACAAAGGACCTACGAGCAGTACTTC. As protein: CSAREQRTYEQYF. This chain connects TRBV20-1 to TRBJ2-7; D is unresolved. The CDR3 runs 13 residues. Per the germline V gene, CDR1 is DFQATT and CDR2 is SNEGSKA (reference sequence). Between the trimmed V and J ends, which lost 0 bases and 2 bases, there was a span of 8 bases.

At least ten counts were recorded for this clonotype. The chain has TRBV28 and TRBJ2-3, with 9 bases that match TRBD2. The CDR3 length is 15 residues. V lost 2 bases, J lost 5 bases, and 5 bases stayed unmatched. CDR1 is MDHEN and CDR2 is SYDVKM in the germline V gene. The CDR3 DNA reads TGTGCCAGCAGTTTAGATCTAGCGGGAAAAGATACGCAGTATTTT. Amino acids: CASSLDLAGKDTQYF. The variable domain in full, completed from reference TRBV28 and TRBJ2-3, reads DVKVTQSSRYLVKRTGEKVFLECVQDMDHENMFWYRQDPGLGLRLIYFSYDVKMKEKGDIPEGYSVSREKKERFSLILESASTNQTSMYLCASSLDLAGKDTQYFGPGTRLTVL.